The next 7 T cell receptor beta chains were all read from a single sample in a study of T cell changes during pregnancy in multiple sclerosis. Generated by immunoSEQ multiplex PCR, the TCRdb table keeps only in-frame clones and is missing some. The sample lists around 95,000 clones, around 92% occurring once. Specimen: peripheral blood, collected after pregnancy. The receptors come from a female donor in good health, enrolled as a control in a pregnancy study.

The chain joins TRBV4-1 to TRBJ2-3, with 13 positions matching TRBD2. The CDR3 loop spans 17 amino acids. The V and J ends lost 1 base and 3 bases, in that order; junction bases with no gene match: 4. Germline CDR1 reads MGHRA; CDR2 reads YSYEKL. CDR3 nucleotide sequence: TGCGCCAGCAGCCAAGGACTAGCGGGAGGAAGGACAGATACGCAGTATTTT. Translating it yields CASSQGLAGGRTDTQYF.

The chain employs TRBV27 and TRBJ1-5; 7 bases align to TRBD1. The CDR3 extends over 17 amino acids. Germline lookup yields CDR1 MNHEY and CDR2 SMNVEV (reference sequence). Unmatched junction bases numbered 7, after V lost 2 bases and J lost 0 bases. Here the CDR3 reads CASSLRGQHYSNQPQHF. In DNA, the CDR3 is TGTGCCAGCAGTTTACGGGGACAGCATTATAGCAATCAGCCCCAGCATTTT.

The CDR3 nucleotides are TGTGCCAGCAGTGAACTAGCGGGAGGGTTAAGGAGCTCTAGCACAGATACGCAGTATTTT. As protein: CASSELAGGLRSSSTDTQYF. The V and J genes are TRBV2 and TRBJ2-3, with TRBD2 matching 12 bases. This CDR3 has 20 amino acids. V was pared by 2 bases and J by 0 bases, with 12 bases of the junction left unmatched. Germline V gene data show CDR1 as SNHLY and CDR2 as FYNNEI.

This chain joins TRBV19 and TRBJ1-4, with 7 bases that match TRBD1. Trimming cost V 4 bases and J 8 bases; bases outside gene matches: 10. Germline CDR1 is LNHDA and CDR2 is SQIVND (reference sequence). The CDR3 length is 15 residues. The CDR3 bases are TGTGCCAGTAGTACCCCCAGGGGGAAGGTCGAAAAACTGTTTTTT. Its protein is CASSTPRGKVEKLFF.

The genes are TRBV28 and TRBJ2-2, with 9 nucleotides matching TRBD1. Per the germline V gene, CDR1 is MDHEN and CDR2 is SYDVKM. The CDR3 is 14 residues long. V lost 4 bases to trimming and J lost 5 bases; unmatched junction nucleotides: 2. The CDR3 loop reads CASSWDRATGELFF. The CDR3 DNA reads TGTGCCAGCAGTTGGGACAGGGCTACCGGGGAGCTGTTTTTT.

The rearrangement links TRBV7-8 to TRBJ2-5, with D tentatively TRBD2 (5 bases). The CDR3 has 13 residues. Germline V gene sequence: CDR1 SGHVS, CDR2 FQNEAQ. The V gene lost 2 bases and the J gene lost 5 bases, with 9 bases spanning the gap. The CDR3 DNA reads TGTGCCAGCAGCTTAATCGGGGATGAGACCCAGTACTTC. Amino acid sequence: CASSLIGDETQYF.

This chain joins TRBV28 and TRBJ1-1, with D uncertain. The CDR3 extends over 14 amino acids. The V end lost 3 bases, the J end lost 0 bases, and 8 bases lay between the germline ends. Germline V gives CDR1 MDHEN, CDR2 SYDVKM. The DNA of the CDR3 is TGTGCCAGCAGTTTGAGTGATATGAACACTGAAGCTTTCTTT. Its protein product is CASSLSDMNTEAFF. Variable domain in full (rest from reference TRBV28 and TRBJ1-1): DVKVTQSSRYLVKRTGEKVFLECVQDMDHENMFWYRQDPGLGLRLIYFSYDVKMKEKGDIPEGYSVSREKKERFSLILESASTNQTSMYLCASSLSDMNTEAFFGQGTRLTVV.